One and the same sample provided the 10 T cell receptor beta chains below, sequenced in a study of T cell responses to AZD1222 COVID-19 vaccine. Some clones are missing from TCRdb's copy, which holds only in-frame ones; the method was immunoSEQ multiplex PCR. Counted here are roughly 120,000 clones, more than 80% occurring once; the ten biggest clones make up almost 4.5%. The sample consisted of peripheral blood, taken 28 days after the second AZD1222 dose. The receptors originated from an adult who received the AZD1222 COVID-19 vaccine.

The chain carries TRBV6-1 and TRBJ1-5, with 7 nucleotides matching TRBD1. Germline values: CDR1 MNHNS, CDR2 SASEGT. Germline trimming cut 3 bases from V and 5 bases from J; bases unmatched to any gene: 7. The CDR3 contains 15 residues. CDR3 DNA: TGTGCCAGCAGTGAGTCTGACAGGGTGGATCAGCCCCAGCATTTT. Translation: CASSESDRVDQPQHF.

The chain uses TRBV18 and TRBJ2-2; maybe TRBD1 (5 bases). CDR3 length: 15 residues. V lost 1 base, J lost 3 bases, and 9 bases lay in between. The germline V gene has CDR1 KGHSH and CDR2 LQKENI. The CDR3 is CASSPLRADTGELFF. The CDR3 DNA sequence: TGTGCCAGCTCACCACTCAGGGCGGACACCGGGGAGCTGTTTTTT.

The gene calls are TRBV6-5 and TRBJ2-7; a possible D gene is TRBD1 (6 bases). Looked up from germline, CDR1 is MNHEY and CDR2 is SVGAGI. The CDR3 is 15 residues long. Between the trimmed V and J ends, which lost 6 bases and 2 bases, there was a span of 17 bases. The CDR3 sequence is CASSKKLQGTYEQYF. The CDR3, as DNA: TGTGCCAGCAGCAAGAAGCTACAGGGTACCTACGAGCAGTACTTC.

The CDR3 bases are TGTGCCAGCAGCTTAGGGGGCGCTAGCGGGGGATTCCAAGAGACCCAGTACTTC. Its translation: CASSLGGASGGFQETQYF. This chain uses TRBV7-2 with TRBJ2-5, with 10 bases aligning to TRBD2. The CDR3 spans 18 residues. Germline loops: CDR1 SGHTA, CDR2 FQGNSA. J lost 1 base, V lost 1 base, and 9 bases had no gene match.

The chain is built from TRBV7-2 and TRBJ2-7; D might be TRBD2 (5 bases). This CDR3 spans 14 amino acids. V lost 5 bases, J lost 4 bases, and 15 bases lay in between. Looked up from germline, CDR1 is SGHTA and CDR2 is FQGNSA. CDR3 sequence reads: CASSPRGLPYEQYF. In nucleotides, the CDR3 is TGTGCCAGCAGCCCCCGGGGTCTTCCGTACGAGCAGTACTTC.

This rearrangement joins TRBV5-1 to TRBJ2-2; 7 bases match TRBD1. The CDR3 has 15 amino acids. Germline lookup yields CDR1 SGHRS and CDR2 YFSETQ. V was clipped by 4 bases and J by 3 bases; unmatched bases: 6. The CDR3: CASSEQGYDTGELFF. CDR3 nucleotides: TGCGCCAGCAGCGAACAGGGGTATGACACCGGGGAGCTGTTTTTT.

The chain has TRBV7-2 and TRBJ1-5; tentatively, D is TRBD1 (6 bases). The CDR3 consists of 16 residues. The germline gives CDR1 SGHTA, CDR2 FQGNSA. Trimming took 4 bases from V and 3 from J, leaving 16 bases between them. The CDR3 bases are TGTGCCAGCAGCTCTAGGGCGGGGGCGCCCAATCAGCCCCAGCATTTT. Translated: CASSSRAGAPNQPQHF.

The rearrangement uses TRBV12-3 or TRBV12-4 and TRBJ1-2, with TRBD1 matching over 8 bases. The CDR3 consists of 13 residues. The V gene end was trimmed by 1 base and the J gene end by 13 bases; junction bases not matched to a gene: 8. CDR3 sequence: CASSLGGQAILTF. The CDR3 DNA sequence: TGTGCCAGCAGTTTAGGGGGACAGGCAATTCTCACCTTC.

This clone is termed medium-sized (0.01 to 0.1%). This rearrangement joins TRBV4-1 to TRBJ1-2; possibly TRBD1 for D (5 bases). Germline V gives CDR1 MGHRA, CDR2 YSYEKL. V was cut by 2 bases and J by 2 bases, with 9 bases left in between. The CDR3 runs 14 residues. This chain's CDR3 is CASSQSRGNYGYTF. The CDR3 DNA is TGCGCCAGCAGCCAATCACGGGGGAACTATGGCTACACCTTC.

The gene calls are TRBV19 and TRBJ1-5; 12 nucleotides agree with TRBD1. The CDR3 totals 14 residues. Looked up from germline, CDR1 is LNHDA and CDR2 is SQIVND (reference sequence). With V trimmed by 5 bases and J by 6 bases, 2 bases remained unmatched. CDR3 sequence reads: CASSGTGGRQPQHF. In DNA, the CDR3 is TGTGCCAGTAGTGGGACAGGGGGCCGTCAGCCCCAGCATTTT.